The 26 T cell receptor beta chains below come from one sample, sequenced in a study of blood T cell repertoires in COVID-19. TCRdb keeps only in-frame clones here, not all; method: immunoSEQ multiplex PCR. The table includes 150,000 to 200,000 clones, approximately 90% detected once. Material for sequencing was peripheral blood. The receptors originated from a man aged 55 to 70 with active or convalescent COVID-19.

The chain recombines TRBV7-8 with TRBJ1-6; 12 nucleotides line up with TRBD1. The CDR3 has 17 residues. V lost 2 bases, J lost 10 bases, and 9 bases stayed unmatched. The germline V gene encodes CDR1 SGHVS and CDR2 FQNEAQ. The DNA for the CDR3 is TGTGCCAGCAGCTTATTTCCCGGGACAGGGGGCGGATCACCCCTCCACTTT. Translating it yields CASSLFPGTGGGSPLHF.

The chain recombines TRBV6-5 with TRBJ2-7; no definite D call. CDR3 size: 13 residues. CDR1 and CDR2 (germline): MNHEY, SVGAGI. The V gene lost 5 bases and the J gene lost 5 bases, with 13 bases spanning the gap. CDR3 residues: CASSTVLFDEQYF. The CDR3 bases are TGTGCCAGCAGTACCGTACTCTTCGACGAGCAGTACTTC.

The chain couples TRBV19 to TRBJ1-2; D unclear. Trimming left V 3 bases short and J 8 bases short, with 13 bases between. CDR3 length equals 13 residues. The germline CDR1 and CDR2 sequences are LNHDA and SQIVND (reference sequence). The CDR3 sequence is CASSIRQMEGYTF. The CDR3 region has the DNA TGTGCCAGTAGTATCCGGCAGATGGAGGGCTACACCTTC. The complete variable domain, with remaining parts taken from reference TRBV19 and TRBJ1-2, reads DGGITQSPKYLFRKEGQNVTLSCEQNLNHDAMYWYRQDPGQGLRLIYYSQIVNDFQKGDIAEGYSVSREKKESFPLTVTSAQKNPTAFYLCASSIRQMEGYTFGSGTRLTVV.

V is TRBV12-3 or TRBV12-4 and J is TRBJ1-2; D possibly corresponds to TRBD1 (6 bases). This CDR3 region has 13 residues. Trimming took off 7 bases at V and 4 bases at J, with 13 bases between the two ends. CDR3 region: CASTLTGPYGYTF. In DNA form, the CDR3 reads TGTGCCAGCACCCTGACAGGCCCCTATGGCTACACCTTC.

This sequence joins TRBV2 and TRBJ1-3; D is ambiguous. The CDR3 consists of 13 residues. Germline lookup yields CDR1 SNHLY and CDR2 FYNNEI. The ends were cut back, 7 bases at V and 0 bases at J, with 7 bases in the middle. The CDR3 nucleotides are TGTGCCAGCATGGGCCTCTCTGGAAACACCATATATTTT. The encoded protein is CASMGLSGNTIYF.

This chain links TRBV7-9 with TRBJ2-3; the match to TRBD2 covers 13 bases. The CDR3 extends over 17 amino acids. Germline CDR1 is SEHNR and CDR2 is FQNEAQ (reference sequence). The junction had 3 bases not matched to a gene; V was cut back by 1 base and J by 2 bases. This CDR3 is CASSLGTSGGHTDTQYF. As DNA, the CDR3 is TGTGCCAGCAGCTTAGGGACTAGCGGGGGACACACAGATACGCAGTATTTT.

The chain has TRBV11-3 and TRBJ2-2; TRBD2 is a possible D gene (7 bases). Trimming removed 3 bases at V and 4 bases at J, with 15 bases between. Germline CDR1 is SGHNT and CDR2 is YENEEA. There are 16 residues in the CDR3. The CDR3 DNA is TGTGCCAGCAGCTTTGGGGGGGCGGATAGCACCGGGGAGCTGTTTTTT. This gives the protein CASSFGGADSTGELFF.

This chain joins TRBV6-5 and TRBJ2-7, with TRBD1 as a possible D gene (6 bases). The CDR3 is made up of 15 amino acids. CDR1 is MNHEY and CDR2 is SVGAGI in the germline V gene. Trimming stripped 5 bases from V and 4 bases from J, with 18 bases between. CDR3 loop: CASSLSGQGFYEQYF. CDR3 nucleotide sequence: TGTGCCAGCAGTCTCTCGGGGCAGGGGTTTTACGAGCAGTACTTC.

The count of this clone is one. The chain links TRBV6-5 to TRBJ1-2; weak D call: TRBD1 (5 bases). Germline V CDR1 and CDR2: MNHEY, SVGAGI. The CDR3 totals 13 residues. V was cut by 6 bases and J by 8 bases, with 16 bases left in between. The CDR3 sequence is CASSDGGGLGYTF. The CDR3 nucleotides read TGTGCCAGCAGCGATGGGGGGGGACTGGGCTACACCTTC.

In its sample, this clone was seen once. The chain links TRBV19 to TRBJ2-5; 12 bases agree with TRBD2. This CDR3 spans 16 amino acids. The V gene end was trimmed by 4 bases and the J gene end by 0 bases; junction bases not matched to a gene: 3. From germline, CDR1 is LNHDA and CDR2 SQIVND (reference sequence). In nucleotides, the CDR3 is TGTGCCAGTAGTAAAACTAGCGGGGGGTACCAAGAGACCCAGTACTTC. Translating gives CASSKTSGGYQETQYF.

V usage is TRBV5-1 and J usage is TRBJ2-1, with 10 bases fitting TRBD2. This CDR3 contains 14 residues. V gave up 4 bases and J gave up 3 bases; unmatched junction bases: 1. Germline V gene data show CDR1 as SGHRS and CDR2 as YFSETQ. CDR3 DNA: TGCGCCAGCAGCCCTAGCGGGGGCTACAATGAGCAGTTCTTC. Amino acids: CASSPSGGYNEQFF. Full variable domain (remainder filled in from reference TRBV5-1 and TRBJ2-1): KAGVTQTPRYLIKTRGQQVTLSCSPISGHRSVSWYQQTPGQGLQFLFEYFSETQRNKGNFPGRFSGRQFSNSRSEMNVSTLELGDSALYLCASSPSGGYNEQFFGPGTRLTVL.

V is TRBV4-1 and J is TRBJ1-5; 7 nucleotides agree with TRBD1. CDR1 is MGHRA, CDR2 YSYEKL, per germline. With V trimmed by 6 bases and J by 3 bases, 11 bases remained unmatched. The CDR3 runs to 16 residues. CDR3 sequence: CASRPYDRAYNQPQHF. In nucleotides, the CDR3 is TGCGCCAGCAGGCCGTACGACAGGGCCTACAATCAGCCCCAGCATTTT.

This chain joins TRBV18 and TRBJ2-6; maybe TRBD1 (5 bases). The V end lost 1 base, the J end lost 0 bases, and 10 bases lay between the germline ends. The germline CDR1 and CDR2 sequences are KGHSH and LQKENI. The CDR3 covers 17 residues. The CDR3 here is CASSPRAGSSGANVLTF. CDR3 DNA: TGTGCCAGCTCACCACGGGCAGGGTCCTCTGGGGCCAACGTCCTGACTTTC.

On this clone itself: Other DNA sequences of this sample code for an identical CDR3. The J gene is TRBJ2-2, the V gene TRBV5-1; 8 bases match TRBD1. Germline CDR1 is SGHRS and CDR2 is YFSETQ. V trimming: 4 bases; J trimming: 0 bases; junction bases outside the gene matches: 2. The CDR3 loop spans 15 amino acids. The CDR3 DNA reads TGCGCCAGCAGCCCGGGACAGGCGAACACCGGGGAGCTGTTTTTT. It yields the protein CASSPGQANTGELFF.

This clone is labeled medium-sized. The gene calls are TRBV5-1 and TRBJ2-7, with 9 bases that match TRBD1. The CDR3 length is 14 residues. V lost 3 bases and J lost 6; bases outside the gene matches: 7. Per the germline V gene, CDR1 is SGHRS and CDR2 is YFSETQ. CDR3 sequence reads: CASSWGDRVTEQYF. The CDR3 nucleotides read TGCGCCAGCAGCTGGGGGGACAGGGTAACCGAGCAGTACTTC.

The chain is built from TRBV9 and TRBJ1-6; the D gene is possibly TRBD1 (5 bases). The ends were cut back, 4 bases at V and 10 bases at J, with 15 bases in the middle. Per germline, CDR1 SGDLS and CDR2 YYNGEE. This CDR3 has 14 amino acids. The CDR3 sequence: CASSPGHDESPLHF. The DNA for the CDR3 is TGTGCCAGCAGCCCCGGACACGATGAATCACCCCTCCACTTT. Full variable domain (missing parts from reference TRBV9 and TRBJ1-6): DSGVTQTPKHLITATGQRVTLRCSPRSGDLSVYWYQQSLDQGLQFLIQYYNGEERAKGNILERFSAQQFPDLHSELNLSSLELGDSALYFCASSPGHDESPLHFGNGTRLTVT.

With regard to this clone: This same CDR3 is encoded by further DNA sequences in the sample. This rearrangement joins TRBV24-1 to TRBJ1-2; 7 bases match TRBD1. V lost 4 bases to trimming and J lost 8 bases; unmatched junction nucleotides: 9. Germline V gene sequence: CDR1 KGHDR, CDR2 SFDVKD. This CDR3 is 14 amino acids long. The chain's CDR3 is CATSDSTAGGGYTF. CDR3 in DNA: TGTGCCACCAGTGACTCTACCGCAGGGGGAGGCTACACCTTC.

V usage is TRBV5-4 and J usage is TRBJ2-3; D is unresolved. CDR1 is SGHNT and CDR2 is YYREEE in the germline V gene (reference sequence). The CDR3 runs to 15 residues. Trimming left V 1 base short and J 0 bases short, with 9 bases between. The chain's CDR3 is CASSLTAASTDTQYF. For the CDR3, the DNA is TGTGCCAGCAGCTTGACAGCTGCTAGCACAGATACGCAGTATTTT.

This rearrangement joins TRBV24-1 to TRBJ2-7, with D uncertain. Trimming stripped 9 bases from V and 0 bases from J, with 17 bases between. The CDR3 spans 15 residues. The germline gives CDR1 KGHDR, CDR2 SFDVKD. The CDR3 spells CATLGRLSSSYEQYF. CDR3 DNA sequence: TGTGCCACCCTCGGCAGGCTGTCAAGCTCCTACGAGCAGTACTTC.

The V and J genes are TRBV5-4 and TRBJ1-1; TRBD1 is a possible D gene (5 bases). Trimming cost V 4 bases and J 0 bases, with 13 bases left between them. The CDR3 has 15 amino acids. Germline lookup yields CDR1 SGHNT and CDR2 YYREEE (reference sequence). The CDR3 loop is CASSAQGRLNTEAFF. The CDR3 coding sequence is TGTGCCAGCAGCGCGCAGGGCAGATTGAACACTGAAGCTTTCTTT.

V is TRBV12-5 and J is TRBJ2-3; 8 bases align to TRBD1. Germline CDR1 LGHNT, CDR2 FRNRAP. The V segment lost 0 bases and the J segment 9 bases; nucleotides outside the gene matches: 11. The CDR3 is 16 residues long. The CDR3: CASGLVLGQGVSTQYF. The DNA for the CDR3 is TGTGCTAGTGGTTTGGTACTCGGACAGGGTGTTTCGACGCAGTATTTT.

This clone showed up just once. CDR3 in DNA: TGTGCCAGCCTTAACAGGGGTTCAGGGAATGAGCAGTTCTTC. Translating it yields CASLNRGSGNEQFF. The V and J genes are TRBV6-4 and TRBJ2-1, with 7 positions matching TRBD1. CDR1 MRHNA and CDR2 SNTAGT come from the germline V gene. This CDR3 is 14 amino acids long. Germline trimming cut 8 bases from V and 7 bases from J; bases unmatched to any gene: 11.

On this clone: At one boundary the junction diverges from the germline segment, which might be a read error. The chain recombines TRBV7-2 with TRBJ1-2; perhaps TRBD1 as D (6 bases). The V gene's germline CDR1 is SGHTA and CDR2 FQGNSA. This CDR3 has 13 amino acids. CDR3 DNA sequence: TGTGCCAGCAGCGGGACACCTAATTATGGCTACACCTTC. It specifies CASSGTPNYGYTF.

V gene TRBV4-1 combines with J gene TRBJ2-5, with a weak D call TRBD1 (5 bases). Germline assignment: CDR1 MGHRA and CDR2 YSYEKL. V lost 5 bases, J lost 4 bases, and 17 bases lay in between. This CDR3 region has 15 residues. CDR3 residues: CASSWTAGLRETQYF. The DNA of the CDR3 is TGCGCCAGCAGCTGGACGGCAGGGCTTAGAGAGACCCAGTACTTC.

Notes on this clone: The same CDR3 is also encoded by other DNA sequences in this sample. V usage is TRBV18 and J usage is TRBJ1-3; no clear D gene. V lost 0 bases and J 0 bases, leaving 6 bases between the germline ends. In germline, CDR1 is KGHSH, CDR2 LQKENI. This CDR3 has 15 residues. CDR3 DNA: TGTGCCAGCTCACCACCGGGCCTCTCTGGAAACACCATATATTTT. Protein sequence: CASSPPGLSGNTIYF.

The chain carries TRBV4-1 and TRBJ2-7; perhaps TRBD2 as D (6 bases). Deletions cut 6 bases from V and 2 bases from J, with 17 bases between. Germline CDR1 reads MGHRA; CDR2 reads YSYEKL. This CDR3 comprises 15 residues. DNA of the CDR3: TGCGCCAGCAGGGAGGGCCAAAACTCCGCCTACGAGCAGTACTTC. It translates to CASREGQNSAYEQYF.